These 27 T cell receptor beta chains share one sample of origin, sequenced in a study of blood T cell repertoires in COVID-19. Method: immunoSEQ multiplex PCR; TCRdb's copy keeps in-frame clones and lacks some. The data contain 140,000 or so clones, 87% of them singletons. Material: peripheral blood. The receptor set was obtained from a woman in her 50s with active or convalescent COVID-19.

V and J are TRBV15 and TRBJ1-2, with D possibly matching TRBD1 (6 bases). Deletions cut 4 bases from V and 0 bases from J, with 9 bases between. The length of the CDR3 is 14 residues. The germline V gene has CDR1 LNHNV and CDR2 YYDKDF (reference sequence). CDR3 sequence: CATSKDRANYGYTF. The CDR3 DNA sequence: TGTGCCACCAGCAAGGACAGAGCTAACTATGGCTACACCTTC.

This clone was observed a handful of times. The CDR3 reads CASSWSSGTEAFF. CDR3 in DNA: TGCGCCAGCAGCTGGAGTAGTGGCACTGAAGCTTTCTTT. The V gene is TRBV5-1, the J gene TRBJ1-1; D ambiguous. V lost 3 bases and J lost 4, with 10 bases in between. Germline CDR1 is SGHRS and CDR2 is YFSETQ. This CDR3 region has 13 residues.

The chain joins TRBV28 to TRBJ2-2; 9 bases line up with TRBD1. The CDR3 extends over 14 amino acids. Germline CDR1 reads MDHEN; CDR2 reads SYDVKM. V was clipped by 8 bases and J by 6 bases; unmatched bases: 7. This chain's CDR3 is CASEGTGKAGELFF. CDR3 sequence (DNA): TGTGCCAGCGAGGGGACAGGGAAAGCCGGGGAGCTGTTTTTT. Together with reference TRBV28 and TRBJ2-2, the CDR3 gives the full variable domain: DVKVTQSSRYLVKRTGEKVFLECVQDMDHENMFWYRQDPGLGLRLIYFSYDVKMKEKGDIPEGYSVSREKKERFSLILESASTNQTSMYLCASEGTGKAGELFFGEGSRLTVL.

The CDR3 loop is CALGGQGAGGELFF. CDR3 bases: TGTGCCCTAGGGGGACAGGGGGCGGGCGGGGAGCTGTTTTTT. The chain links TRBV7-2 to TRBJ2-2, with 12 bases identical to TRBD1. V lost 11 bases, J lost 7 bases, and 8 bases stayed unmatched. This CDR3 is 14 amino acids long. CDR1 is SGHTA and CDR2 is FQGNSA in the germline V gene.

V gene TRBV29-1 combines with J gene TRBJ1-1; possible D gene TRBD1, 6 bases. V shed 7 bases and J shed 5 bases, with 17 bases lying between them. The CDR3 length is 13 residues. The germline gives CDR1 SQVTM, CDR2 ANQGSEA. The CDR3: CSAPGPGVTEAFF. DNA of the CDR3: TGCAGCGCCCCCGGCCCAGGGGTGACTGAAGCTTTCTTT.

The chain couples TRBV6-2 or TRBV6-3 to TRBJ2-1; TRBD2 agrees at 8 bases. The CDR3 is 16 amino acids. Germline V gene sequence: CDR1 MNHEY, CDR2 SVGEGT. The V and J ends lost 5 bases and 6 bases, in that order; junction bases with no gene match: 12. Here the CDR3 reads CASSAQGGLGLNEQFF. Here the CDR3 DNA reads TGTGCCAGCAGTGCCCAAGGGGGACTAGGTCTCAATGAGCAGTTCTTC.

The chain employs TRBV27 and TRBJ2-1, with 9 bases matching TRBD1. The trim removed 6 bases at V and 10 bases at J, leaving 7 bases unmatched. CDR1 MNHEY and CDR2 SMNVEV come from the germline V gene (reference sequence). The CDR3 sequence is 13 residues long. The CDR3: CASSSTGGVEQFF. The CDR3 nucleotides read TGTGCCAGCAGCAGCACAGGGGGCGTGGAGCAGTTCTTC.

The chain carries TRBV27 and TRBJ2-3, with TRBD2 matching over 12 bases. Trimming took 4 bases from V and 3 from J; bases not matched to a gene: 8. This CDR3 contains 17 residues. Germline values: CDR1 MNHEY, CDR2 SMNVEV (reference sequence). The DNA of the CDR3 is TGTGCCAGCAGTTCGAGAGGACTAGCGGGACCTACAGATACGCAGTATTTT. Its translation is CASSSRGLAGPTDTQYF.

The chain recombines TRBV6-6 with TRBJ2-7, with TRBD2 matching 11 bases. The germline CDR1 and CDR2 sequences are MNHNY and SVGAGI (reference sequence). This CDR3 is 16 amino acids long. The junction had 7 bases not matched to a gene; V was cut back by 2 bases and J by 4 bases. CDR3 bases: TGTGCCAGCAGTTACCGTAGGACTAGCGGGTATTACGAGCAGTACTTC. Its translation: CASSYRRTSGYYEQYF.

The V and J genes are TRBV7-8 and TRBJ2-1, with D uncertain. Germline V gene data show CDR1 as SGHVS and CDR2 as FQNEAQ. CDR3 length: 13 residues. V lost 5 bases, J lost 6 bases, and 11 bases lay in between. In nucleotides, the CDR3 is TGTGCCAGCAGCCCCCTAAACCGCAATGAGCAGTTCTTC. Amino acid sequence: CASSPLNRNEQFF. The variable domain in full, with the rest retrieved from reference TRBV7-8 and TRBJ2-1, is GAGVSQSPRYKVAKRGQDVALRCDPISGHVSLFWYQQALGQGPEFLTYFQNEAQLDKSGLPSDRFFAERPEGSVSTLKIQRTQQEDSAVYLCASSPLNRNEQFFGPGTRLTVL.

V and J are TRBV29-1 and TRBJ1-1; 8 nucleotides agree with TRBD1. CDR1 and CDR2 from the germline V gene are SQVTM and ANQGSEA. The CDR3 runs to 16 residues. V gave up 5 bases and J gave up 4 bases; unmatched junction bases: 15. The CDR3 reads CSVLGQGARFGTEAFF. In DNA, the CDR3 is TGCAGCGTTCTAGGTCAGGGGGCGCGGTTCGGCACTGAAGCTTTCTTT.

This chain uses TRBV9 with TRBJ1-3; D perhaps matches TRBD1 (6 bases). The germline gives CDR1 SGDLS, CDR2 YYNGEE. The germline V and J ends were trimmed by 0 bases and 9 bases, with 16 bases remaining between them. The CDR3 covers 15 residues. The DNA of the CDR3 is TGTGCCAGCAGCGTAGTTCAGGGGACCCCGGGCACCATATATTTT. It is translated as CASSVVQGTPGTIYF.

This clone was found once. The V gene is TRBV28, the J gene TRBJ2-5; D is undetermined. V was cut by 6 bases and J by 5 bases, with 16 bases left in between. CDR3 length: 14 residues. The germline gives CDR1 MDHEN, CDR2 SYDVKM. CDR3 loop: CASSLLGDRETQYF. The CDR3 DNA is TGTGCCAGCAGCCTCCTAGGAGACCGGGAGACCCAGTACTTC.

CDR3 in DNA: TGTGCCAGCAGCCCGCAGGGGGCGTATGGCACCGGGGAGCTGTTTTTT. Amino acid sequence: CASSPQGAYGTGELFF. The chain links TRBV5-6 to TRBJ2-2, with 8 bases identical to TRBD1. The germline CDR1 and CDR2 sequences are SGHDT and YYEEEE. The CDR3 consists of 16 residues. Unmatched junction bases numbered 9, after V lost 4 bases and J lost 4 bases. The full variable domain, in which reference TRBV5-6 and TRBJ2-2 provide the parts outside the CDR3, is DAGVTQSPTHLIKTRGQQVTLRCSPKSGHDTVSWYQQALGQGPQFIFQYYEEEERQRGNFPDRFSGHQFPNYSSELNVNALLLGDSALYLCASSPQGAYGTGELFFGEGSRLTVL.

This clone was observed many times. The CDR3 bases are TGTGCCAGCCTAATGGGAGGTTCCTACGAGCAGTACTTC. Translating gives CASLMGGSYEQYF. The rearrangement uses TRBV18 and TRBJ2-7, with D possibly being TRBD2 (6 bases). The CDR3 is made up of 13 amino acids. CDR1 and CDR2 (germline): KGHSH, LQKENI. Trimming left V 8 bases short and J 1 base short, with 12 bases between.

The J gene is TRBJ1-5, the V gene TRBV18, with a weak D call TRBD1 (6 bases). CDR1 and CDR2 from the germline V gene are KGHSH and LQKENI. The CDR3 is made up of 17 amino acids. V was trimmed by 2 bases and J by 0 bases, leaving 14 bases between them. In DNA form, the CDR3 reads TGTGCCAGCTCACCATCGAGGGGGGGTAATAGCAATCAGCCCCAGCATTTT. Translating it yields CASSPSRGGNSNQPQHF.

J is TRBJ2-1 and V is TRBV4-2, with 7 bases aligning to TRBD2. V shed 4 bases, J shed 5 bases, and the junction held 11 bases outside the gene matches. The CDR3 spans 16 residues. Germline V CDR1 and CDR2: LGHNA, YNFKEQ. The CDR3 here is CASSPAGSAGDNEQFF. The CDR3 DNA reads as TGTGCCAGCAGCCCGGCCGGGAGCGCGGGGGACAATGAGCAGTTCTTC.

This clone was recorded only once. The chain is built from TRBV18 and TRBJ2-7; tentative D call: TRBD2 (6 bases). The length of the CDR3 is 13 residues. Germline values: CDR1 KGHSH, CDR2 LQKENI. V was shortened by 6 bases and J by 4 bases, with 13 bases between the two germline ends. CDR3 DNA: TGTGCCAGCTCCCTCCCGGGACTTTACGAGCAGTACTTC. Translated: CASSLPGLYEQYF. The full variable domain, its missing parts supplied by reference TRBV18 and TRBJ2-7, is NAGVMQNPRHLVRRRGQEARLRCSPMKGHSHVYWYRQLPEEGLKFMVYLQKENIIDESGMPKERFSAEFPKEGPSILRIQQVVRGDSAAYFCASSLPGLYEQYFGPGTRLTVT.

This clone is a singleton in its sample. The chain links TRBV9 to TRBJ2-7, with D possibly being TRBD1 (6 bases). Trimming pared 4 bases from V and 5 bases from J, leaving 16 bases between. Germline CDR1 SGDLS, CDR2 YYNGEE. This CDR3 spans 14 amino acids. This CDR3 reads CASSLRTDGHEQYF. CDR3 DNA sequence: TGTGCCAGCAGCCTCAGGACAGACGGCCACGAGCAGTACTTC.

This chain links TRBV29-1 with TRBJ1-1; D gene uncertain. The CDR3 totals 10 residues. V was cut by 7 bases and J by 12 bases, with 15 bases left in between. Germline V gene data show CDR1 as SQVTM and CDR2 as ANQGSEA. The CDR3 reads CSATVETPFF. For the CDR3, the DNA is TGCAGCGCCACAGTGGAAACTCCTTTCTTT.

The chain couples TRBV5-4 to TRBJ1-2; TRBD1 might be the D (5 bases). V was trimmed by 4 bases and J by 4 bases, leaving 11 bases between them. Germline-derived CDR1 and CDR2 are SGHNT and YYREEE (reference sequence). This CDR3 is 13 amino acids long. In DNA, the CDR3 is TGTGCCAGCAGCCATGACAGATCCTATGGCTACACCTTC. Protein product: CASSHDRSYGYTF.

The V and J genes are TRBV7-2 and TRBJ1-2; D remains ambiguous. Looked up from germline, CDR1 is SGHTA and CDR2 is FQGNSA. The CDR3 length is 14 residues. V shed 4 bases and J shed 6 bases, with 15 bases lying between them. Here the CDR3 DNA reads TGTGCCAGCAGCTCTTCTTCGAGAATAAATGGCTACACCTTC. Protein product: CASSSSSRINGYTF.

CDR3: CASSKGKRTGGHQPQHF. CDR3 DNA: TGTGCCAGCAGCAAAGGCAAAAGGACAGGGGGCCATCAGCCCCAGCATTTT. The V and J genes are TRBV21-1 and TRBJ1-5; TRBD1 is the table's D call, not checked against the DNA. TRBV21-1 is listed as a pseudogene. There are 17 residues in the CDR3.

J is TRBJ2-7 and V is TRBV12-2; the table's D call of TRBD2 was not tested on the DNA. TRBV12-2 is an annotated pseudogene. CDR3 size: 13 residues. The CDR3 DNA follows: TGTGCAAGTCGCTTTCCCGGTTCCTACGAGCAGTACTTC. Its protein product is CASRFPGSYEQYF.

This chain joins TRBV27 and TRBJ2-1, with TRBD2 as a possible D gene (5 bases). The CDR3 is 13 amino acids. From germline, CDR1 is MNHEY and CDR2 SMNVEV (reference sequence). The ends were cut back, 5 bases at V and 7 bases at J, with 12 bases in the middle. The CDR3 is CASSATGMNEQFF. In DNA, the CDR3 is TGTGCCAGCAGTGCCACGGGGATGAATGAGCAGTTCTTC.

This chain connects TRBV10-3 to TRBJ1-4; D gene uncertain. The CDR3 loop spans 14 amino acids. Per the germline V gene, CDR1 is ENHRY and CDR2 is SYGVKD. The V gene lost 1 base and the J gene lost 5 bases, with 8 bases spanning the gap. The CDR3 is CAISELAVNEKLFF. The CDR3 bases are TGTGCCATCAGTGAGTTGGCAGTCAATGAAAAACTGTTTTTT.

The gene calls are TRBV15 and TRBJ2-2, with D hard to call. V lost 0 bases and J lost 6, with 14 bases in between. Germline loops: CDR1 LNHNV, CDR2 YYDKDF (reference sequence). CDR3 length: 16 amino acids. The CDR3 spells CATSRDSGSLAGELFF. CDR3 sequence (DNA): TGTGCCACCAGCAGAGATTCCGGTAGTTTAGCCGGGGAGCTGTTTTTT.